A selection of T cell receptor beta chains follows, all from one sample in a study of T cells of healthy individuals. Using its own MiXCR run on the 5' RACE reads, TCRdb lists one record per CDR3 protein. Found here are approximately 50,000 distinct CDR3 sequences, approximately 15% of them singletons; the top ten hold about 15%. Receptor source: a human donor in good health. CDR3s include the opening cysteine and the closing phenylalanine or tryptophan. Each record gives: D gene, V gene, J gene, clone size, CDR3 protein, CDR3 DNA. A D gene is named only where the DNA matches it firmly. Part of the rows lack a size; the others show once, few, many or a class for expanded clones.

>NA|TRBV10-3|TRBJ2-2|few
CAIAQNTGELFF
TGTGCCATCGCGCAGAACACCGGGGAGCTGTTTTTT
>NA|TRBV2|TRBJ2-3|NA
CASKYAGSTDTQYF
TGTGCCAGCAAATACGCGGGTAGCACAGATACGCAGTATTTT
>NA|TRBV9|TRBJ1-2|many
CASTGGTVSGNYGYTF
TGTGCCAGCACCGGAGGGACTGTCTCCGGCAACTATGGCTACACCTTC
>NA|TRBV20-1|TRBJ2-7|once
CSARAQQPGTREQYF
TGCAGTGCTAGAGCCCAACAGCCCGGAACTCGCGAGCAGTACTTC
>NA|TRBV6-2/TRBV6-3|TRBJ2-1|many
CASSPDAGPYNEQFF
TGTGCCAGCAGTCCCGATGCGGGGCCATACAATGAGCAGTTCTTC
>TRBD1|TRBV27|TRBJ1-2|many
CASRRGTGNYFTHGYTF
TGTGCCAGCAGGCGCGGGACAGGGAACTACTTTACACATGGCTACACCTTC
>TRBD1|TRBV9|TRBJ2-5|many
CASSVQGAPGETQYF
TGTGCCAGCAGCGTACAGGGGGCGCCGGGGGAGACCCAGTACTTC
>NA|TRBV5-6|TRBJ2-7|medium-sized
CASSPGPGVSEQYF
TGTGCCAGCAGCCCAGGACCAGGGGTGAGCGAGCAGTACTTC
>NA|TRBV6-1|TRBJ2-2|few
CASSAGQTNTGELFF
TGTGCCAGCAGTGCGGGACAAACGAACACCGGGGAGCTGTTTTTT
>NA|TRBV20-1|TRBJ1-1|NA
CSARRRRAEAFF
TGCAGTGCTAGGCGCCGCCGGGCTGAAGCTTTCTTT
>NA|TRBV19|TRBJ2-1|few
CASSGSSYNEQFF
TGTGCCAGTAGCGGGAGCTCCTACAATGAGCAGTTCTTC
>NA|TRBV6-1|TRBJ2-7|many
CAIRSGWDSYEQYF
TGTGCCATCCGTTCGGGATGGGACTCCTACGAGCAGTACTTC
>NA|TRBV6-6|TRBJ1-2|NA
CASSINTHFYGYTF
TGTGCCAGCAGTATCAACACGCACTTCTATGGCTACACCTTC
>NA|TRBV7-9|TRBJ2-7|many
CASSLAVLERQDSSYEQYF
TGTGCCAGCAGCTTAGCGGTTCTTGAGAGGCAGGACTCCTCCTACGAGCAGTACTTC
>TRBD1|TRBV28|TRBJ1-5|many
CASSSGGTGVSSQHF
TGTGCCAGCAGCAGCGGGGGGACAGGGGTCTCGTCCCAGCATTTT
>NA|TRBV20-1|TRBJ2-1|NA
CSARDAGNEQFF
TGCAGTGCTAGAGACGCAGGCAATGAGCAGTTCTTC
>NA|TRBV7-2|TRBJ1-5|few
CASSISGDNQPQHF
TGTGCCAGCAGCATTTCGGGAGACAATCAGCCCCAGCATTTT
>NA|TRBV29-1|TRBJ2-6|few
CSVVERSSPGANVLTF
TGCAGCGTTGTTGAACGGAGCTCCCCTGGGGCCAACGTCCTGACTTTC
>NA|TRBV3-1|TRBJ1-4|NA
CASRLQGQGEKLFF
TGTGCCAGCCGATTACAGGGTCAGGGTGAAAAACTGTTTTTT
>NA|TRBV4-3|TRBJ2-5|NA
CASSQDIAETQYF
TGCGCCAGCAGCCAAGATATCGCGGAGACCCAGTACTTC
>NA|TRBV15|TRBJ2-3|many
CATSSVFGGGATYF
NA
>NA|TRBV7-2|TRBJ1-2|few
CASSLAHSSYGYTF
TGTGCCAGCAGCTTAGCGCACAGTTCCTATGGCTACACCTTC
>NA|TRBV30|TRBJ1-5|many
CAWSVIGGQNQPQHF
TGTGCCTGGAGTGTCATCGGGGGCCAAAATCAGCCCCAGCATTTT
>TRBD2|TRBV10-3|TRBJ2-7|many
CAISPQGTSGNYEQYF
TGTGCCATCAGCCCGCAGGGGACTAGCGGCAATTACGAGCAGTACTTC
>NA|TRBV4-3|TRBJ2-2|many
CASSPENPRELFF
TGCGCCAGCAGCCCCGAGAATCCTCGGGAGCTGTTTTTT
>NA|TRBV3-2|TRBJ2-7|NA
CASSQGGFYIAGDYYEQYF
TGTGCCAGCAGCCAAGGGGGCTTTTATATAGCGGGGGATTACTACGAGCAGTACTTC
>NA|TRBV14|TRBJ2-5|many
CASSPGTIQQETQYF
TGTGCCAGCAGCCCAGGGACCATTCAACAAGAGACCCAGTACTTC
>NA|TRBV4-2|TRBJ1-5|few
CASSQRGQTSSNQPQHF
TGTGCCAGCAGTCAGCGGGGACAAACCTCTAGCAATCAGCCCCAGCATTTT
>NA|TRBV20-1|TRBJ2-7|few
CSAREGSSYEQYF
TGCAGTGCTAGAGAAGGGAGCTCCTACGAGCAGTACTTC
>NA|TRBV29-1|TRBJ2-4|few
CSVEMAEGAKNIQYF
TGCAGCGTTGAAATGGCCGAAGGAGCCAAAAACATTCAGTACTTC
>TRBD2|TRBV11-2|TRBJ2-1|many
CASSPQRGADNEQFF
TGTGCCAGCAGCCCTCAGCGGGGGGCGGACAATGAGCAGTTCTTC
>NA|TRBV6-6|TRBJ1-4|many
CASSYSDNEKLFF
TGTGCCAGCAGTTACTCGGATAATGAAAAACTGTTTTTT
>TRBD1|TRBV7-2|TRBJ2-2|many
CASSLALGADRSNTGELFF
TGTGCCAGCAGCTTAGCGCTCGGAGCGGACAGGTCGAACACCGGGGAGCTGTTTTTT
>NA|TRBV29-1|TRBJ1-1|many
CSVEARIGLGTEAFF
TGCAGCGTTGAAGCTCGGATCGGGTTAGGCACTGAAGCTTTCTTT
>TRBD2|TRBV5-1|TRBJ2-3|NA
CASSLGGLAGSPLTDTQYF
TGCGCCAGCAGCTTGGGGGGACTAGCGGGGAGCCCCCTCACAGATACGCAGTATTTT
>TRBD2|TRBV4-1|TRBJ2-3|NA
CASSQATSLTDTQYF
TGCGCCAGCAGCCAAGCGACTAGCCTAACAGATACGCAGTATTTT
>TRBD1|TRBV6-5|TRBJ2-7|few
CASSYGTGVSYEQYF
TGTGCCAGCAGTTACGGGACAGGGGTCAGCTACGAGCAGTACTTC
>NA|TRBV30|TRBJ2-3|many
CAWSVPGNTDTQYF
TGTGCCTGGAGTGTACCGGGGAACACAGATACGCAGTATTTT
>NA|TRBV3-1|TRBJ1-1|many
CASSQVRQLVTEAFF
TGTGCCAGCAGCCAAGTCCGGCAACTAGTCACTGAAGCTTTCTTT
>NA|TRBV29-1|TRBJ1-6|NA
CSVKSSYNSPLHF
TGCAGCGTTAAAAGCTCCTATAATTCACCCCTCCACTTT
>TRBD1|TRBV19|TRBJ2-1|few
CASSIPYWAGQGMYEQFF
TGTGCCAGTAGTATACCCTACTGGGCGGGACAGGGGATGTATGAGCAGTTCTTC
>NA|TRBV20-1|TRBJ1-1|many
CSADRGGGNTEAFF
TGCAGTGCTGACCGTGGGGGGGGGAACACTGAAGCTTTCTTT
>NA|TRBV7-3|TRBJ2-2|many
CASSSNVGPEGTGELFF
TGTGCCAGCAGCTCTAATGTGGGCCCTGAGGGCACCGGGGAGCTGTTTTTT
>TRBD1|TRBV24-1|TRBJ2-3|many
CATSEQTGTKADTQYF
TGTGCCACCAGTGAGCAGACAGGGACAAAAGCTGATACGCAGTATTTT